These T cell receptor beta chains were read from a single sample in a study of T-cell memory formation after mild COVID-19. A single record per CDR3 protein comes from TCRdb applying MiXCR to the 5' RACE reads. Found here are 190,000 or so distinct CDR3 sequences, about 10% of them singletons; the top ten hold roughly 3.2%. The material sequenced was PBMCs or a T cell subset sorted from them (not recorded which). All receptors derive from a man aged 18 to 29 who had mild COVID-19 (a few samples of this study predate the infection). Cell type and time point are not known. The CDR3 runs from the conserved cysteine through the conserved F or W. The D gene is left open where the match is weak. Only part of the rows carry a size: once, few, many, or a class if the clone is expanded.

J	D	size	V	DNA	CDR3
TRBJ2-7	NA	NA	TRBV4-3	TGCGCCAGCAGCCAAGTCTCACGAAGACCCTACGAGCAGTACTTC	CASSQVSRRPYEQYF
TRBJ2-2	NA	few	TRBV7-9	TGTGCCAGCGCAATCCACGTCACCGGGGAGCTGTTTTTT	CASAIHVTGELFF
TRBJ2-1	TRBD1	few	TRBV28	TGTGCCAGCAGTGGGACAGTCAGCAATGAGCAGTTCTTC	CASSGTVSNEQFF
TRBJ2-5	TRBD1	few	TRBV30	TGTGCCTGGATGCAGGGGGCGCGAGGGACCCAGTACTTC	CAWMQGARGTQYF
TRBJ1-3	TRBD1	few	TRBV7-6	TGTGCCAGCCCCTGGTCTGAGGGGGCGCGTGGAAACACCATATATTTT	CASPWSEGARGNTIYF
TRBJ2-3	TRBD1	many	TRBV12-3/TRBV12-4	TGTGCCAGCAGTTTGGCACAGGGGCGCACAGATACGCAGTATTTT	CASSLAQGRTDTQYF
TRBJ2-3	NA	NA	TRBV30	TGTGCCTGGAGTCCCCTCTCGACGGGAGATACGCAGTATTTT	CAWSPLSTGDTQYF
TRBJ2-1	NA	few	TRBV7-2	TGTGCCAGCAGCTCGCCGGAGATCTACAATGAGCAGTTCTTC	CASSSPEIYNEQFF
TRBJ1-3	NA	NA	TRBV28	TGTGCCAGCAGCCGCCACCCGAGCTCTGGAAACACCATATATTTT	CASSRHPSSGNTIYF
TRBJ2-3	NA	few	TRBV5-5	TGTGCCAGCAGCTCAGAGACAGGACCCGCCACGCAGTATTTT	CASSSETGPATQYF
TRBJ2-1	NA	NA	TRBV3-1	TGTGCCAGCAGCCACTCGACAGAAGACAATGAGCAGTTCTTC	CASSHSTEDNEQFF
TRBJ2-7	NA	few	TRBV18	TGTGCCAGCTCACCACCTGCCAGGAACTACGAGCAGTACTTC	CASSPPARNYEQYF
TRBJ2-5	NA	few	TRBV12-5	TGTGCTAGTTTGGGGGACGAGGAGACCCAGTACTTC	CASLGDEETQYF
TRBJ1-4	TRBD1	few	TRBV2	TGTGCCAGCAGTGCGACAGGGCCTTATGAAAAACTGTTTTTT	CASSATGPYEKLFF
TRBJ2-5	NA	once	TRBV7-2	TGTGCCAGCAGCTTTGCAGGGGAAAACCAGTACTTC	CASSFAGENQYF
TRBJ2-5	NA	NA	TRBV20-1	TGCAGTGCTAGGGGGGTCCGGGAGACCCAGTACTTC	CSARGVRETQYF
TRBJ1-4	NA	many	TRBV7-7	TGTGCTAGCAGCTTAGAACACAGCTGGAGGGAACTGTTTTTT	CASSLEHSWRELFF
TRBJ1-6	NA	many	TRBV5-1	TGCGCCAGCAGCTTGGAGGCTGGGGGGAGTTATTCACCCCTCCACTTT	CASSLEAGGSYSPLHF
TRBJ1-5	NA	NA	TRBV7-9	TGTGCCAGCAGCAGCGACAGCCTTAATCAGCCCCAGCATTTT	CASSSDSLNQPQHF
TRBJ2-3	NA	few	TRBV20-1	TGCAGTGCTAGTGGGGCCGATACGCAGTATTTT	CSASGADTQYF
TRBJ2-7	TRBD2	NA	TRBV5-1	TGCGCCAGCAGCTTGGCAGGGACTAACTACGAGCAGTACTTC	CASSLAGTNYEQYF
TRBJ2-3	TRBD1	few	TRBV12-3/TRBV12-4	TGTGCCAGCAGTCCCGGGACAGGGACGACAGATACGCAGTATTTT	CASSPGTGTTDTQYF
TRBJ2-5	NA	few	TRBV7-2	TGTGCCAGCAGCCGAGTAGGTGATGAGACCCAGTACTTC	CASSRVGDETQYF
TRBJ1-2	NA	NA	TRBV5-1	TGCGCCAGCAGCTTGGTGCCAGAGAACTATGGCTACACCTTC	CASSLVPENYGYTF
TRBJ2-5	NA	few	TRBV15	TGTGCCACCTTGTCACTGTCGGCGGGGGAGACCCAGTACTTC	CATLSLSAGETQYF
TRBJ2-2	NA	few	TRBV10-3	TGTGCCATCAGTGGGAGGGCTTCGAACACCGGGGAGCTGTTTTTT	CAISGRASNTGELFF
TRBJ2-6	TRBD1	many	TRBV5-1	TGCGCCAGCAGCTGGGCAAGTTCTACAGGGGCGAACTCTGGGGCCAACGTCCTGACTTTC	CASSWASSTGANSGANVLTF
TRBJ1-1	NA	NA	TRBV6-5	TGTGCCAGCAGTTACAACGGCATGAACACTGAAGCTTTCTTT	CASSYNGMNTEAFF
TRBJ1-5	NA	few	TRBV7-2	TGTGCCAGCAGCTTAGGAGGCAGGGCCTATCAGCCCCAGCATTTT	CASSLGGRAYQPQHF
TRBJ2-6	NA	NA	TRBV12-3/TRBV12-4	TGTGCCAGCAGGACTTCACGCTCTGGGGCCAACGTCCTGACTTTC	CASRTSRSGANVLTF
TRBJ2-7	TRBD2	few	TRBV20-1	TGCAGTGCTACACCGGGGGGGCCGGGCGTCGAGCAGTACTTC	CSATPGGPGVEQYF
TRBJ2-1	NA	NA	TRBV14	TGTGCCAGCAGCCGAGGGCCCGGGGTTGGGACCCATGAGCAGTTCTTC	CASSRGPGVGTHEQFF
TRBJ2-7	TRBD1	NA	TRBV9	TGTGCCAGCAGCGCCCGGGACAGGGGATCCTACGAGCAGTACTTC	CASSARDRGSYEQYF
TRBJ1-4	NA	few	TRBV7-8	TGTGCCAGCAGCTTTGGGGAAAAACTGTTTTTT	CASSFGEKLFF
TRBJ2-1	NA	few	TRBV3-1	TGTGCCAGCAGCCTCCAGGGGCTCCTTCGTCCGTTCTTC	CASSLQGLLRPFF
TRBJ2-1	TRBD1	NA	TRBV24-1	TGTGCCACCAGTGATTCCGGACAGGGGAGGGGGGATGAGCAGTTCTTC	CATSDSGQGRGDEQFF
TRBJ1-5	NA	few	TRBV7-9	TGTGCCAGCAGCTTAGGCGGCTCGAATAGCAATCAGCCCCAGCATTTT	CASSLGGSNSNQPQHF
TRBJ2-3	NA	few	TRBV20-1	TGCAGTGCTGTAGGTCAGGGGACTAGCACAGATACGCAGTATTTT	CSAVGQGTSTDTQYF
TRBJ1-2	NA	few	TRBV5-1	TGCGCCAGCACGCAGGGGACTAACTATGGCTACACCTTC	CASTQGTNYGYTF
TRBJ2-3	NA	few	TRBV20-1	TGCAGTGCTAGCAAACAGGAAACAGATACGCAGTATTTT	CSASKQETDTQYF
TRBJ1-5	TRBD1	NA	TRBV4-2	TGTGCCAGCAGCCAAGCGGCAGGGGGTACCCAGCCCCAGCATTTT	CASSQAAGGTQPQHF
TRBJ2-3	TRBD2	NA	TRBV6-5	TGTGCCAGCAGCCCGTCCGGGCGGGGGGGCACAGATACGCAGTATTTT	CASSPSGRGGTDTQYF
TRBJ2-1	TRBD2	many	TRBV4-2	TGTGCCAGCAGCCAGGGACTAGCGGGACTCAATGAGCAGTTCTTC	CASSQGLAGLNEQFF
TRBJ2-7	NA	few	TRBV29-1	TGCAGCGCCAGACGGGGCGTAAACGAGCAGTACTTC	CSARRGVNEQYF